This T cell receptor beta chain came from a study of blood T cells in healthy people across ages (dated by TCRdb to about 2015). Study-wide context: In model experiments, roughly one uniquely barcoded TCR beta cDNA molecule per two T cells was captured by template switching. Two additional independent replicas of 1 million unique cDNA reads from the same blood draw were analyzed for two donors (one aged 18 to 29 and one aged 80 or older). The donors were split into four age groups: young (average around 17 years), middle-aged (about 40), aged (around 67) and long-lived (approximately 80). To avoid experimental bias, donors of different ages were distributed randomly across sequencing lanes. The study measured age-related changes in TCR beta repertoire diversity using deep sequencing normalized with unique cDNA molecular identifiers. Overall study outcomes, separate from this receptor: Donor CMV infection status was unknown, potentially confounding age-related changes in expanded clonotypes. Estimates of total diversity based on one million sequenced T cells were considered lower bounds and underestimates. A strong correlation was found between observed TCR beta diversity and the percentage of naive T cells measured by flow cytometry. Compared with the aged group, the long-lived group had more naive CD4+ T cells, fewer expanded clones and increased TCR diversity, suggesting age selection. As age increased, observed TCR beta diversity per million T cells dropped in a roughly linear way, and a significant reduction was already evident by age roughly 36. Because profiling used bulk unsorted PBMCs, naive and antigen-experienced compartments could not be compared conclusively.

Libraries came from 5' RACE. Reads for this sample came from an Illumina HiSeq 2500. A second roughly 6 to 12 cycle PCR used a sample-barcoded 5' primer and a J-beta primer mix. Each TCR beta cDNA molecule received a unique molecular identifier from a template-switch 5' adaptor carrying 12 random nucleotides. Each sample yielded at least 2.5 million CDR3-containing paired-end reads. The Mint cDNA synthesis kit, primed by a TRBC-specific oligonucleotide, was used to synthesize first-strand cDNA from all RNA. Following uracil-DNA glycosylase treatment, a first 18-cycle PCR with universal primers M1SS and BC2_uni_R was performed on all cDNA. Concerning the study's data processing: Each sample was normalized by randomly selecting 1 million high-quality reads, each carrying a distinct molecular identifier. Reads with shared molecular identifiers were discarded instead of being binned into consensus sequences. MiTCR, run with a Q25 quality threshold and the strictest error-elimination algorithm, handled CDR3 identification, clonotype clustering and error correction. A nonparametric unseen species model using Euler transformation provided a lower-bound estimate of total TCR beta diversity. The public reads were reanalyzed by TCRdb: fastp trimming at Q25, MiXCR alignment, in-frame beta chains only. Each entry merges the rows of one CDR3 protein and shows their most common DNA and genes. TCRdb's processing, not the study's, gives the V and J calls here. This sample gives roughly 1,700,000 distinct CDR3 sequences in total; 28% of them show up just once. Around 7.7% of the sample rests with the top ten.

The approximately 39 donors, aged about 6 to 95 years, were systemically healthy Caucasian individuals from Russia. Each donor gave ten milliliters of peripheral blood, collected into EDTA-treated Vacutainer tubes. Ficoll-Paque density-gradient centrifugation was used to isolate PBMCs, with at least 7 million obtained per sample. Trizol reagent was used to extract total RNA from the PBMCs, yielding at least 5 micrograms per sample. For every donor, an aliquot of PBMCs went through flow cytometry to measure the percentages of naive CD45RAhigh/CD27high T cells. This clonotype was found many times. Its antigen remains unidentified. Per-base qualities were not stored, and no clone one base away is much larger. From the germline V gene, CDR1 is SQVTM and CDR2 is ANQGSEA. Taken from cysteine to phenylalanine, the CDR3 has 13 residues. The entry retains the CDR3 DNA only, 39 bases that are in frame from base 1. The germline ends are 14 bases apart after V is trimmed by 5 bases and J by 3 bases.

The rearrangement joined TRBV29-1 to TRBJ2-7, with TRBD2 as a weak D call on 7 bases. The sequencing sample was made of blood. The sequence was collected from a woman aged 25 to 39 in good health. The DNA is TGCAGCGTTCGGACTAGGGGGGGCTACGAGCAGTACTTC. Translated, it reads CSVRTRGGYEQYF.